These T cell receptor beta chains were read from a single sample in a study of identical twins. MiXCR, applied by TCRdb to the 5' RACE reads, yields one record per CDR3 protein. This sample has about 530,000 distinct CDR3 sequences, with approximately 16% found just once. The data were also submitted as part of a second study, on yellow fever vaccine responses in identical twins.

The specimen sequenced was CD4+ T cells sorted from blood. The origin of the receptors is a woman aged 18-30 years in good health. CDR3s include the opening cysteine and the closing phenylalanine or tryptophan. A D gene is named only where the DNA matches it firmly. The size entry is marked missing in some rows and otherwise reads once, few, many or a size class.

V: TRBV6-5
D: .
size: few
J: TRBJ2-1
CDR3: CASSYSGGGRHNEQFF
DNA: TGTGCCAGCAGTTACAGTGGAGGGGGACGACACAATGAGCAGTTCTTC

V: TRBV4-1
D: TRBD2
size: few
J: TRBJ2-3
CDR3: CASSQDRYSGSADTQYF
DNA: TGCGCCAGCAGCCAAGATCGGTATAGCGGGAGCGCGGATACGCAGTATTTT

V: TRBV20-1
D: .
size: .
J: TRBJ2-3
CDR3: CSARDVGRGDTQYF
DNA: TGCAGTGCTAGAGATGTGGGAAGAGGAGATACGCAGTATTTT

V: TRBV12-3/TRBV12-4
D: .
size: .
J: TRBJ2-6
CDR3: CASSLGVGASGANVLTF
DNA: TGTGCCAGCAGTTTAGGCGTGGGAGCCTCTGGGGCCAACGTCCTGACTTTC

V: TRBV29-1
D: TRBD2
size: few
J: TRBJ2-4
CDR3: CSVVVLAGARGNIQYF
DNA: TGCAGCGTTGTGGTTCTAGCGGGAGCTCGAGGGAACATTCAGTACTTC

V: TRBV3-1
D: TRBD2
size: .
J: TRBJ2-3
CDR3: CASNQVAGVGDTQYF
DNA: TGTGCCAGCAACCAAGTAGCGGGAGTAGGAGATACGCAGTATTTT

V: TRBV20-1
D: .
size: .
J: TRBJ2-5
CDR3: CSARAQGTQYF
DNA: TGCAGTGCTAGAGCGCAGGGGACCCAGTACTTC

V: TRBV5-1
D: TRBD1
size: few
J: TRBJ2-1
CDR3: CASSLAPAAWGTGGMEQFF
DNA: TGCGCCAGCAGCTTGGCCCCTGCTGCATGGGGGACAGGGGGGATGGAGCAGTTCTTC

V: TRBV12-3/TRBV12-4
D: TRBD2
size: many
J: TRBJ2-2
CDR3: CASSPLRGRGNTGELFF
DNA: TGTGCCAGCAGCCCTCTTCGCGGGAGAGGTAACACCGGGGAGCTGTTTTTT

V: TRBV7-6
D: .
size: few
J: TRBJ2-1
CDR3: CASSPRQALEQFF
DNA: TGTGCCAGCAGCCCGCGACAGGCTCTCGAGCAGTTCTTC

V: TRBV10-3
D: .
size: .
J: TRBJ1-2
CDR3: CAISDPDRYGYTF
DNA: TGTGCCATCAGTGACCCGGACCGTTATGGCTACACCTTC

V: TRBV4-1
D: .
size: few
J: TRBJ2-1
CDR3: CASSQVPGSGVPRDNEQFF
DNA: TGCGCCAGCAGCCAAGTCCCCGGGTCGGGGGTCCCCCGTGACAATGAGCAGTTCTTC

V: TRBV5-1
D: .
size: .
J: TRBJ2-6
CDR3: CASSLSPSGANVLTF
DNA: TGCGCCAGCAGCTTGTCGCCCTCTGGGGCCAACGTCCTGACTTTC

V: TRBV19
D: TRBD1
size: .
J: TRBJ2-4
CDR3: CASSSYGQGQRIQYF
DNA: TGTGCCAGTAGTTCCTACGGACAGGGGCAGCGCATTCAGTACTTC

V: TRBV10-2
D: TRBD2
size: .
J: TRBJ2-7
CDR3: CASRRTSGIGDLRNYGYF
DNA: TGCGCCAGCAGGAGGACTAGCGGTATTGGGGACCTACGAAACTACGGGTACTTC

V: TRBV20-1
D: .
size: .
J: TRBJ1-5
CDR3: CSARDYQVLDQPQHF
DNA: TGCAGTGCTAGAGATTACCAGGTACTGGATCAGCCCCAGCATTTT

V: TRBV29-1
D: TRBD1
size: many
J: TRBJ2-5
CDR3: CSVGQGRIETQYF
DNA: TGCAGCGTGGGACAGGGGAGGATAGAGACCCAGTACTTC

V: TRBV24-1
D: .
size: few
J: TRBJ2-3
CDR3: CATTDGGGSTDTQYF
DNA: TGTGCCACCACCGACGGGGGTGGGAGCACAGATACGCAGTATTTT

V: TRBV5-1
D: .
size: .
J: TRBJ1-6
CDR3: CASSPRATFDNSPLHF
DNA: TGCGCCAGCAGCCCCCGTGCGACTTTTGATAATTCACCCCTCCACTTT

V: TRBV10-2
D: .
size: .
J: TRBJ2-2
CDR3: CASSEDGNTGELFF
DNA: TGCGCCAGCAGTGAAGACGGGAACACCGGGGAGCTGTTTTTT

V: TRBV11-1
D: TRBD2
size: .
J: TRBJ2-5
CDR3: CASSLFVGTSVSWLETQYF
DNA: TGTGCCAGCAGCCTTTTCGTCGGGACTAGCGTTTCTTGGCTGGAGACCCAGTACTTC

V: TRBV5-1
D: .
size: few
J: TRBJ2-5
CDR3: CASSLAFGDGAQETQYF
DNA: TGCGCCAGCAGCTTGGCGTTTGGGGACGGGGCCCAAGAGACCCAGTACTTC

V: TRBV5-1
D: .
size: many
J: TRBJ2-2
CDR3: CASSLALSLISPGELFF
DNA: TGCGCCAGCAGCTTGGCCTTAAGTTTAATTAGCCCCGGGGAGCTGTTTTTT

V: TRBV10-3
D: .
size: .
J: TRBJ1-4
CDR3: CAISEVANEKLFF
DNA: TGTGCCATCAGTGAGGTGGCTAATGAAAAACTGTTTTTT

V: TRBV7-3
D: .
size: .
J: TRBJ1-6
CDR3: CASSRAQKDSPLHF
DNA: TGTGCCAGCAGCCGAGCGCAAAAGGATTCACCCCTCCACTTT

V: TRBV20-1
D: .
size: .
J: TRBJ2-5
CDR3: CSARVSLKQETQYF
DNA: TGCAGTGCTAGAGTGTCCCTCAAACAAGAGACCCAGTACTTC

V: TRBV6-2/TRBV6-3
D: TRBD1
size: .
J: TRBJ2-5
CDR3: CASSDLDRVKETQYF
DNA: TGTGCCAGCAGCGACTTGGACAGGGTGAAAGAGACCCAGTACTTC

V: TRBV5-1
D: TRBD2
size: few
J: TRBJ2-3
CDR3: CASSAGLAGGDTQYF
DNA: TGCGCCAGCAGCGCGGGACTAGCGGGAGGTGATACGCAGTATTTT

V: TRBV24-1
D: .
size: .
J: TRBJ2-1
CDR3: CATSPRLYNEQFF
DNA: TGTGCCACCAGTCCCCGCTTGTACAATGAGCAGTTCTTC

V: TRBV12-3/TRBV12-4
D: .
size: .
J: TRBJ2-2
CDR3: CASRGSGNTGELFF
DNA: TGTGCCAGCAGGGGTAGCGGAAACACCGGGGAGCTGTTTTTT

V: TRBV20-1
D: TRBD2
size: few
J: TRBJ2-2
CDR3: CSARAWGLAGATGELFF
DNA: TGCAGTGCTAGAGCTTGGGGTCTAGCGGGGGCCACCGGGGAGCTGTTTTTT

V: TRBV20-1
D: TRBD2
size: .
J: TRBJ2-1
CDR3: CSAHLAGVPNEQFF
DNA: TGCAGTGCGCATCTAGCGGGAGTCCCGAATGAGCAGTTCTTC

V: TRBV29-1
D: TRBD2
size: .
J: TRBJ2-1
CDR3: CSALLAGGSEQFF
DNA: TGCAGCGCCCTACTAGCGGGAGGGAGTGAGCAGTTCTTC

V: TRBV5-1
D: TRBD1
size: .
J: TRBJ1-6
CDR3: CASSLGTGERNSPLHF
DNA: TGCGCCAGCAGCTTGGGGACAGGGGAAAGGAATTCACCCCTCCACTTT

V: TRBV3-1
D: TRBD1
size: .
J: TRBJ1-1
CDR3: CASSQGWRTGSTEAFF
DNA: TGTGCCAGCAGCCAAGGGTGGAGGACAGGGAGCACTGAAGCTTTCTTT

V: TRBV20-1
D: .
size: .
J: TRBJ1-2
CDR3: CSATGNDGYTF
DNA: TGCAGTGCCACAGGGAATGATGGCTACACCTTC

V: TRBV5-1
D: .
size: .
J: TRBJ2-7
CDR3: CASSLWGREQYF
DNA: TGCGCCAGCAGCTTGTGGGGGAGGGAGCAGTACTTC

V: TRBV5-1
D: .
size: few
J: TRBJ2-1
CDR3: CASSFGGRGSADEQFF
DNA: TGCGCCAGCAGCTTCGGGGGGCGCGGGAGTGCGGATGAGCAGTTCTTC

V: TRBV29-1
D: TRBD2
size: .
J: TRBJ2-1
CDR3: CSVELGLAGGSCQFF
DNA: TGCAGCGTTGAGCTGGGACTAGCGGGAGGGTCTTGTCAGTTCTTC

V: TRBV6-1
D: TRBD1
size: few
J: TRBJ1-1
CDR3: CASSEAGTGATEAFF
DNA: TGTGCCAGCAGTGAAGCGGGGACAGGGGCCACTGAAGCTTTCTTT

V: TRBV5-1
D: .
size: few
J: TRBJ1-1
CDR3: CASAAGLAAFF
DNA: TGCGCCAGCGCCGCGGGTCTCGCTGCTTTCTTT

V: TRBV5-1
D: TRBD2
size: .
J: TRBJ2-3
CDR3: CASTGGGALGTDTQYF
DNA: TGCGCCAGCACTGGCGGGGGGGCCTTGGGGACAGATACGCAGTATTTT

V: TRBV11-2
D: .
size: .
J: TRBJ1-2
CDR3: CASSSGRILDYGYTF
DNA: TGTGCCAGCAGCTCCGGACGGATCCTGGACTATGGCTACACCTTC

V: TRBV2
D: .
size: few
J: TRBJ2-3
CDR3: CASRFGLASLDTQYF
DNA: TGTGCCAGCAGATTTGGTCTAGCATCACTAGATACGCAGTATTTT

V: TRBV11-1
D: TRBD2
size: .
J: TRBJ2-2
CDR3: CASSLAHLPGGRNTGELFF
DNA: TGTGCCAGCAGCTTAGCGCATCTTCCGGGAGGGCGGAACACCGGGGAGCTGTTTTTT

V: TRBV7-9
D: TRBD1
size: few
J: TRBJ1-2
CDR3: CASSSKTGMNGYTF
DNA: TGTGCCAGCAGCTCTAAGACAGGGATGAACGGCTACACCTTC

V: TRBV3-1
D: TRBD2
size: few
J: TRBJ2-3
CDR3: CASSATGGTSTDTQYF
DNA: TGTGCCAGCAGCGCTACGGGAGGCACTAGCACAGATACGCAGTATTTT

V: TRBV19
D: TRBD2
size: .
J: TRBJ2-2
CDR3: CASSGASGSITGELFF
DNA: TGTGCCAGTAGTGGAGCTAGCGGGAGTATCACCGGGGAGCTGTTTTTT

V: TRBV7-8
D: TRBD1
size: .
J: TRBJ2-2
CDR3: CASSLPGQGVPGELFF
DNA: TGTGCCAGCAGCCTCCCGGGACAGGGAGTCCCCGGGGAGCTGTTTTTT

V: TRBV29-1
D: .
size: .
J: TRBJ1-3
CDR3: CSVVIRHTGNTIYF
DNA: TGCAGCGTTGTAATCAGACATACTGGAAACACCATATATTTT

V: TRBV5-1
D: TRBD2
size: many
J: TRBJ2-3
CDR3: CASSLSSGGSTDTQYF
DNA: TGCGCCAGCAGCTTGTCTAGCGGGGGGAGCACAGATACGCAGTATTTT

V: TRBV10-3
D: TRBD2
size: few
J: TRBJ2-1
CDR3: CAIRPASGGAGEQFF
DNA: TGTGCCATCAGGCCAGCTAGCGGGGGGGCAGGTGAGCAGTTCTTC

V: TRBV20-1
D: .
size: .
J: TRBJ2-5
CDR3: CSARDYRLPQETQYF
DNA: TGCAGTGCTAGAGATTATCGGCTCCCCCAAGAGACCCAGTACTTC